Following are 2 T cell receptor beta chains from one sample sequenced in a study of human T cells and chemical hapten exposure (dated by TCRdb to 2020 to 2022). The library was made by 5' RACE. The sequencing machine was an Illumina MiSeq. The public sequencing data were trimmed at Q25 with fastp and processed into clonotypes with MiXCR by TCRdb, which kept only in-frame beta chains. All rows with the same CDR3 protein become a single entry with the most common DNA and genes. For this sample there are about 140,000 distinct CDR3 sequences; around 4% appear just once. The ten largest clones add up to around 1.4% of the sample. Unfractionated whole blood was collected in Tempus Blood RNA tubes, and total RNA was extracted from that blood. The receptors originated from a female donor in good health.

There are many counts of this clonotype. V usage is TRBV11-3 and J usage is TRBJ1-2; tentatively, D is TRBD1 (6 bases). This CDR3 region has 15 residues. Trimming cost V 6 bases and J 6 bases, with 20 bases left between them. CDR1 is SGHNT and CDR2 is YENEEA in the germline V gene. CDR3 in DNA: TGTGCCAGCAGGAACTTTACAACAGGGTCTCATGGCTACACCTTC. It specifies CASRNFTTGSHGYTF. The full variable domain, its missing parts supplied by reference TRBV11-3 and TRBJ1-2, is EAGVVQSPRYKIIEKKQPVAFWCNPISGHNTLYWYLQNLGQGPELLIRYENEEAVDDSQLPKDRFSAERLKGVDSTLKIQPAELGDSAVYLCASRNFTTGSHGYTFGSGTRLTVV.

This clonotype has at least ten counts. The chain recombines TRBV14 with TRBJ2-1; D is unresolved. CDR1 is SGHDN and CDR2 is FVKESK in the germline V gene. The CDR3 length is 12 residues. Trimming took 4 bases from V and 7 from J, leaving 8 bases between them. CDR3 sequence reads: CASSRMGNEQFF. CDR3 coding DNA: TGTGCCAGCAGCCGGATGGGGAATGAGCAGTTCTTC.